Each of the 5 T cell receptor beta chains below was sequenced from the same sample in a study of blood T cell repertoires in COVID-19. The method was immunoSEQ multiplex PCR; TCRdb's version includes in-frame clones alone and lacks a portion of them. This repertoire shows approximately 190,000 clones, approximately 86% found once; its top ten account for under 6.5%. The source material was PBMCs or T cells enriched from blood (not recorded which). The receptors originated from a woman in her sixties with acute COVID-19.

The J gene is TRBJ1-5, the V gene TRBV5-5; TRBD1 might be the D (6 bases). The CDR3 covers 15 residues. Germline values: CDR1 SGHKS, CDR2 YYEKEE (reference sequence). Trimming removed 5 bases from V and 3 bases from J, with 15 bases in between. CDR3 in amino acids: CASSQQGFDNQPQHF. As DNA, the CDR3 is TGTGCCAGCAGTCAGCAGGGGTTTGACAATCAGCCCCAGCATTTT.

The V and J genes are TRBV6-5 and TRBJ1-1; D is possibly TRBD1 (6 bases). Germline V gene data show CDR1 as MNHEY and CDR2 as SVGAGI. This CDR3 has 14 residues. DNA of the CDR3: TGTGCAGTAGCGGGGGGCTCGGGTGGGACTGAAGCTTTCTTT. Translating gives CAVAGGSGGTEAFF.

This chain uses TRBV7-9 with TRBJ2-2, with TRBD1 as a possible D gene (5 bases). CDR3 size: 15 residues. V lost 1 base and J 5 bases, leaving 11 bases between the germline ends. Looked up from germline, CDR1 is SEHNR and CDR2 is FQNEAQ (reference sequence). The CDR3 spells CASSLGGALTGELFF. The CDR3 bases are TGTGCCAGCAGCTTAGGTGGGGCGCTGACCGGGGAGCTGTTTTTT.

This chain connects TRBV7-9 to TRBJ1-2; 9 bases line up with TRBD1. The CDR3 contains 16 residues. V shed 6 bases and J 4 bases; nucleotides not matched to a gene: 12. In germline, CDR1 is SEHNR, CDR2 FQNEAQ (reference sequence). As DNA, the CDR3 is TGTGCCAGCAGTTACCTCCGGGACAGGGTGGCCTATGGCTACACCTTC. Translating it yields CASSYLRDRVAYGYTF.

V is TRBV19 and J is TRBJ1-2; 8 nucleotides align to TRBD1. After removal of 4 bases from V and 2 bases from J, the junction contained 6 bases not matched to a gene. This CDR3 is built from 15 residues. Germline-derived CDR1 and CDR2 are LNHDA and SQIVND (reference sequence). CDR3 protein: CASSTQGAVNYGYTF. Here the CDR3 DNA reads TGTGCCAGTAGTACGCAGGGGGCCGTCAACTATGGCTACACCTTC.